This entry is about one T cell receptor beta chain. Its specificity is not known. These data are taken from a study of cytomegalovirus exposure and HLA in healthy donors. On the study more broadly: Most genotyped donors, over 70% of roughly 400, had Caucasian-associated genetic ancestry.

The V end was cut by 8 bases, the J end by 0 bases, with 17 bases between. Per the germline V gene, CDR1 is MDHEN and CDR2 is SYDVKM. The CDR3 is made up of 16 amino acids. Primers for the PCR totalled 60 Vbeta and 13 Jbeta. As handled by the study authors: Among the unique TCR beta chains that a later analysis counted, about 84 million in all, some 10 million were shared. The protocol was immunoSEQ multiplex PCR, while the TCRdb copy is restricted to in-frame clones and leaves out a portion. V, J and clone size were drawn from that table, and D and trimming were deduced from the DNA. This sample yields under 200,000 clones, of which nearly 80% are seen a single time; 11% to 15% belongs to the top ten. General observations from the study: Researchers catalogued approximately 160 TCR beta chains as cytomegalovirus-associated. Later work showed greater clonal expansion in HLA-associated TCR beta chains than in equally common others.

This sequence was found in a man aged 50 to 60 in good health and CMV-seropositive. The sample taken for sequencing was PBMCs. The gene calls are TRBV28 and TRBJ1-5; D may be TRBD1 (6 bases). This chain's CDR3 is CASRGAGIVSNQPQHF. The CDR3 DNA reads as TGTGCCAGCCGGGGGGCCGGGATAGTTAGCAATCAGCCCCAGCATTTT.